The rows below give T cell receptor beta chains drawn from one sample of a study of quantifying T cell responses using KT2 cells. TCRdb recomputed calls from the UMI-ligation and nested PCR reads with MiXCR, one row per CDR3 protein. In the table there are about 33,000 distinct CDR3 sequences, 9% to 12% of which are singletons. Input material: PBMCs spiked with cells of the T cell clone KT2. Receptors originate from a human donor. Both conserved end residues are part of each CDR3. A D gene is named only where the DNA matches it firmly. Only some rows state a clone size, as once, few, many or a class for expanded clones.

d_gene,v_gene,j_gene,abundance,CDR3aa,CDR3nt
NA,TRBV6-4,TRBJ2-2,few,CASSATETGELFF,TGTGCCAGCAGCGCCACAGAAACCGGGGAGCTGTTTTTT
NA,TRBV7-9,TRBJ2-3,few,CASSLVGSALDTQYF,TGTGCCAGCAGCTTAGTTGGGAGCGCGTTGGATACGCAGTATTTT
NA,TRBV6-6,TRBJ1-1,many,CASSYSKDGHTEAFF,TGTGCCAGCAGTTACTCGAAGGACGGTCACACTGAAGCTTTCTTT
NA,TRBV25-1,TRBJ2-7,few,CASSEFSGAYEQYF,TGTGCCAGCAGTGAATTTTCGGGGGCCTACGAGCAGTACTTC
NA,TRBV19,TRBJ1-1,many,CASTQSTTAFTEAFF,TGTGCCAGTACCCAATCGACGACAGCCTTTACTGAAGCTTTCTTT
NA,TRBV12-3/TRBV12-4,TRBJ2-2,many,CASTPQGGVGGELFF,TGTGCCAGCACCCCTCAGGGGGGAGTTGGCGGGGAGCTGTTTTTT
NA,TRBV18,TRBJ1-2,many,CASSPPQGPNNYGYTF,TGTGCCAGCTCACCACCCCAGGGACCGAACAACTATGGCTACACCTTC
TRBD2,TRBV20-1,TRBJ2-2,many,CSARGLAGVTGELFF,TGCAGTGCTAGAGGACTAGCGGGAGTCACCGGGGAGCTGTTTTTT
NA,TRBV12-3/TRBV12-4,TRBJ2-5,many,CASSQESSQETQYF,TGTGCCAGCAGCCAGGAATCTTCCCAAGAGACCCAGTACTTC
NA,TRBV18,TRBJ1-1,medium-sized,CASSPRGLGTEAFF,TGTGCCAGCTCACCACGCGGGTTGGGCACTGAAGCTTTCTTT
NA,TRBV6-1,TRBJ1-5,many,CASSAGEGVGNQPQHF,TGTGCCAGCAGTGCTGGGGAGGGGGTAGGCAATCAGCCCCAGCATTTT
NA,TRBV5-1,TRBJ1-1,few,CASSLKQFGNTEAFF,TGCGCCAGCAGCCTGAAACAGTTCGGGAACACTGAAGCTTTCTTT
TRBD2,TRBV6-2/TRBV6-3,TRBJ2-1,NA,CASSYSAREGDEQFF,TGTGCCAGCAGTTACTCAGCCCGGGAGGGGGATGAGCAGTTCTTC
NA,TRBV30,TRBJ1-1,few,CAWSAGLMNTEAFF,TGTGCCTGGAGTGCGGGACTGATGAACACTGAAGCTTTCTTT
TRBD1,TRBV20-1,TRBJ1-1,many,CSARLRDRGLNTEAFF,TGCAGTGCTAGACTAAGGGACAGGGGGTTGAACACTGAAGCTTTCTTT
NA,TRBV5-6,TRBJ1-2,many,CASSSHSFDRRNYGYTF,TGTGCCAGCAGCTCTCACTCTTTTGATAGACGGAACTATGGCTACACCTTC
NA,TRBV19,TRBJ1-5,NA,CASSIGRAGNQPQHF,TGTGCCAGTAGTATTGGCAGGGCCGGCAATCAGCCCCAGCATTTT
TRBD1,TRBV20-1,TRBJ1-1,few,CSARRQGMNTEAFF,TGCAGTGCTAGGCGACAGGGCATGAACACTGAAGCTTTCTTT
NA,TRBV4-1,TRBJ1-5,few,CASSQYRTGDQPQHF,TGCGCCAGCAGCCAATACAGGACGGGGGATCAGCCCCAGCATTTT
NA,TRBV10-2,TRBJ1-2,NA,CASSEVQGEGYTF,TGCGCCAGCAGTGAGGTACAGGGAGAAGGCTACACCTTC
NA,TRBV12-3/TRBV12-4,TRBJ2-5,NA,CASSEGGLREETKYF,TGTGCCAGCAGTGAGGGGGGGCTGAGGGAAGAGACCAAGTACTTC
NA,TRBV29-1,TRBJ2-7,few,CSVVPGGGSREQYF,TGCAGCGTTGTTCCCGGTGGGGGTTCTAGGGAGCAGTACTTC
NA,TRBV2,TRBJ1-4,NA,CASSEGGEGLFF,TGTGCCAGCAGTGAAGGGGGGGAAGGCCTGTTTTTT
NA,TRBV2,TRBJ2-5,NA,CASSEALGRAQETQYF,TGTGCCAGCAGTGAAGCGCTTGGGCGGGCCCAAGAGACCCAGTACTTC
TRBD1,TRBV27,TRBJ2-5,many,CASSSLGQGTETQYF,TGTGCCAGCAGTTCCTTGGGACAGGGAACGGAGACCCAGTACTTC
NA,TRBV20-1,TRBJ2-3,NA,CSAHGGARHGDTQYF,TGCAGTGCTCATGGAGGGGCCCGGCATGGAGATACGCAGTATTTT
NA,TRBV7-3,TRBJ2-3,NA,CASSVGAGAHTDTQYF,TGTGCCAGCAGCGTGGGTGCGGGGGCCCACACAGATACGCAGTATTTT
TRBD2,TRBV14,TRBJ2-3,NA,CASSPMGGPTDTQYF,TGTGCCAGCAGCCCTATGGGAGGGCCGACAGATACGCAGTATTTT
TRBD2,TRBV5-1,TRBJ2-3,few,CASSLEGRTSGGDTQYF,TGCGCCAGCAGCTTGGAAGGCCGGACTAGCGGGGGTGATACGCAGTATTTT
NA,TRBV27,TRBJ2-1,few,CASSLGWGAYNEQFF,TGTGCCAGCAGTTTGGGCTGGGGGGCCTACAATGAGCAGTTCTTC
NA,TRBV11-2,TRBJ2-7,NA,CASSLDSRAYEQYF,TGTGCCAGCAGCTTAGATTCCCGAGCCTACGAGCAGTACTTC
NA,TRBV4-3,TRBJ1-2,NA,CASSQPRQTFYGYTF,TGCGCCAGCAGCCAACCCCGACAGACCTTCTATGGCTACACCTTC
TRBD1,TRBV7-8,TRBJ1-3,few,CASSFGSAGGIGGNTIYF,TGTGCCAGCAGCTTTGGATCGGCAGGGGGAATTGGTGGAAACACCATATATTTT
TRBD1,TRBV12-3/TRBV12-4,TRBJ1-1,few,CASSLWGQGGTEAFF,TGTGCCAGCAGTTTGTGGGGACAGGGAGGGACTGAAGCTTTCTTT
TRBD1,TRBV29-1,TRBJ2-1,NA,CSVNRQGSSEQFF,TGCAGCGTTAACAGACAGGGAAGCTCTGAGCAGTTCTTC
NA,TRBV20-1,TRBJ1-1,NA,CSASSGLEMNTEAFF,TGCAGTGCTAGTTCGGGCCTAGAAATGAACACTGAAGCTTTCTTT
NA,TRBV6-2/TRBV6-3,TRBJ2-1,medium-sized,CASSPPRGMGYNEQFF,TGTGCCAGCAGTCCACCAAGGGGAATGGGCTACAATGAGCAGTTCTTC